This entry is about one TCR beta chain. These data originate in a study of preoperative IRX-2 immunotherapy in early breast cancer. Sequencing used immunoSEQ multiplex PCR; TCRdb keeps in-frame clones, though not all of them. This sample has around 28,000 clones, with 65% to 85% found just once. Stated treatment: preoperative locoregional IRX-2 cytokine immunotherapy. Samples came from a phase Ib trial of preoperative locoregional IRX-2 cytokine immunotherapy. The V end lost 2 bases, the J end lost 2 bases, and 6 bases lay between the germline ends. Germline V lookup: CDR1 MNHGY, CDR2 SAAAGT. This CDR3 has 13 residues.

The sample consisted of lymph node tissue, taken before IRX-2 immunotherapy. J is TRBJ1-2 and V is TRBV6-8; D not resolved. The TCR sequence derives from a human donor with breast cancer. The CDR3 nucleotides read TGTGCCAGCAGTTACGACGGAAACTATGGCTACACCTTC. It translates to CASSYDGNYGYTF.